Shown below are 23 T cell receptor beta chains from a single sample sequenced in a study of CXCR3-negative and CXCR3-positive naive CD8 T cells. cDNA libraries for TRB were generated by 5' RACE incorporating UMI labels. Using the 5' RACE reads, TCRdb records one entry per CDR3 protein without DNA. Its clone listing holds about 90,000 distinct CDR3 sequences. Source material: naive CXCR3- CD8+ T cells from blood. The subset was: CD45RO-CCR7+CD27+CD95- naive CD8+ T cells lacking CXCR3 (TNR3-). The source is a human donor in good health. Some clones in this sample may be carry-over from other donors' samples.

V usage is TRBV6-5 and J usage is TRBJ2-1; absent DNA, TCRdb's TRBD2 call cannot be checked. The CDR3 totals 15 residues. Germline V gene data show CDR1 as MNHEY and CDR2 as SVGAGI. Here the CDR3 reads CASSLAFGVINEQFF.

This chain uses TRBV29-1 with TRBJ2-5; TCRdb outputs TRBD2, but without DNA this stays unchecked. This CDR3 comprises 14 residues. Germline values: CDR1 SQVTM, CDR2 ANQGSEA. The CDR3 here is CSVEWREGGETQYF.

The rearrangement links TRBV7-8 to TRBJ2-1; TCRdb selects TRBD1, and the lack of DNA leaves this call unchecked. The length of the CDR3 is 19 residues. CDR1 and CDR2 from the germline V gene are SGHVS and FQNEAQ. CDR3: CASSLGGQGEWGPYNEQFF.

The chain combines TRBV6-6 with TRBJ2-1; TCRdb's D gene call, TRBD1, goes unchecked for lack of DNA. Germline lookup yields CDR1 MNHNY and CDR2 SVGAGI (reference sequence). The CDR3 length is 14 residues. The CDR3 here is CASSSTGSYNEQFF.

The CDR3: CASSSRDRRHNEQFF. The chain combines TRBV5-1 with TRBJ2-1; the TCRdb call, TRBD1, lacks DNA for checking. The CDR3 extends over 15 amino acids. Germline CDR1 SGHRS, CDR2 YFSETQ.

The chain combines TRBV20-1 with TRBJ2-3; the TCRdb call, TRBD1, lacks DNA for checking. The germline V gene encodes CDR1 DFQATT and CDR2 SNEGSKA (reference sequence). The CDR3 consists of 11 residues. The CDR3 sequence is CSARAGDTQYF.

This chain links TRBV9 with TRBJ2-1; TCRdb reports TRBD2, a call that lacks DNA to check it against. The germline CDR1 and CDR2 sequences are SGDLS and YYNGEE. The CDR3 is made up of 12 amino acids. This chain's CDR3 is CATSSGGDEQFF.

The V gene is TRBV5-4, the J gene TRBJ2-1; the D call of TRBD1 rests on TCRdb alone, since no DNA is present to check it. Germline CDR1 reads SGHNT; CDR2 reads YYREEE (reference sequence). The CDR3 consists of 12 residues. The CDR3 is CASSTQGDEQFF.

The V and J genes are TRBV29-1 and TRBJ2-3; TCRdb's D gene call, TRBD2, goes unchecked for lack of DNA. CDR3 length: 15 amino acids. Per germline, CDR1 SQVTM and CDR2 ANQGSEA. CDR3 in amino acids: CSVDPTSGPRDTQYF.

This chain uses TRBV12-3 or TRBV12-4 with TRBJ1-1; lacking DNA, the TRBD1 call made by TCRdb goes unchecked. The length of the CDR3 is 15 residues. CDR3 amino acids: CASSSYGTGATEAFF.

The chain has TRBV29-1 and TRBJ2-7; lacking DNA, the TRBD1 call made by TCRdb goes unchecked. This CDR3 is built from 16 residues. Germline-derived CDR1 and CDR2 are SQVTM and ANQGSEA. This CDR3 is CSVEDPGAGFPYEQYF.

The chain has TRBV12-3 or TRBV12-4 and TRBJ2-7; the D gene TCRdb calls, TRBD2, cannot be checked with no DNA. The CDR3 has 16 amino acids. This CDR3 is CASSLVVAGPSYEQYF.

The genes are TRBV4-1 and TRBJ2-5; without DNA, the TCRdb call of TRBD2 cannot be checked. The CDR3 is 16 residues long. Germline loops: CDR1 MGHRA, CDR2 YSYEKL. The CDR3 spells CASRPSGGVNEETQYF.

The rearrangement joins TRBV7-9 to TRBJ1-1. The CDR3 has 11 residues. The germline gives CDR1 SEHNR, CDR2 FQNEAQ (reference sequence). The CDR3 here is CASSTLTEAFF.

The chain uses TRBV29-1 and TRBJ2-3; TCRdb returns TRBD2, unconfirmable since there is no DNA. The CDR3 runs 15 residues. Per the germline V gene, CDR1 is SQVTM and CDR2 is ANQGSEA. This CDR3 reads CSVEVLAGPTDTQYF.

The chain couples TRBV11-1 to TRBJ2-5; lacking DNA, the TRBD1 call made by TCRdb goes unchecked. The length of the CDR3 is 12 residues. Germline values: CDR1 SGHAT, CDR2 FQDESV (reference sequence). The CDR3 sequence is CASSQGGKTQYF. Together with reference TRBV11-1 and TRBJ2-5, the CDR3 gives the full variable domain: EAEVAQSPRYKITEKSQAVAFWCDPISGHATLYWYRQILGQGPELLVQFQDESVVDDSQLPKDRFSAERLKGVDSTLKIQPAELGDSAMYLCASSQGGKTQYFGPGTRLLVL.

This chain uses TRBV29-1 with TRBJ2-1; TCRdb designates TRBD2, a call that cannot be tested without DNA. The CDR3 is 14 residues long. Per germline, CDR1 SQVTM and CDR2 ANQGSEA. The CDR3 loop is CSLSVAGGPNEQFF.

CDR3 amino acids: CSVLEPWQIKMNTEAFF. V usage is TRBV20-1 and J usage is TRBJ1-1. The CDR3 sequence is 17 residues long. Germline V gene data show CDR1 as DFQATT and CDR2 as SNEGSKA (reference sequence).

This sequence joins TRBV4-3 and TRBJ2-3; there is no DNA to check the TCRdb D call of TRBD2. Germline V lookup: CDR1 LGHNA, CDR2 YSLEER. This CDR3 comprises 15 residues. The CDR3 sequence: CASSQDAVGGDTQYF.

The J gene is TRBJ2-5, the V gene TRBV29-1; TCRdb gives TRBD2 as the D gene, but with no DNA this cannot be confirmed. The CDR3 extends over 14 amino acids. Germline V gives CDR1 SQVTM, CDR2 ANQGSEA. This CDR3 is CSVEERPVEGTQYF.

V and J are TRBV12-5 and TRBJ1-1; with no DNA, the TCRdb D assignment of TRBD1 cannot be verified. Germline assignment: CDR1 LGHNT and CDR2 FRNRAP. This CDR3 has 17 residues. CDR3 region: CASAPQAPTGMNTEAFF.

This chain joins TRBV29-1 and TRBJ2-3; TCRdb's assignment of TRBD2 cannot be checked, as there is no DNA. This CDR3 region has 14 residues. Germline lookup yields CDR1 SQVTM and CDR2 ANQGSEA. CDR3 region: CSVDPSGGRDTQYF.

This clonotype is identified as medium-sized from frequency. The gene calls are TRBV14 and TRBJ2-2; TCRdb returns TRBD1, unconfirmable since there is no DNA. The germline CDR1 and CDR2 sequences are SGHDN and FVKESK. The length of the CDR3 is 16 residues. The CDR3 protein is CASSQEDRGLVGELFF.